This is a list of T cell receptor beta chains from one sample in a study of PD-1 blockade in classical Hodgkin lymphoma. Some clones are missing from TCRdb's copy, which holds only in-frame ones; the method was immunoSEQ multiplex PCR. The table includes tens of thousands of clones, roughly 90% detected once. This sample comprised peripheral blood mononuclear cells (PBMCs), obtained before the fourth cycle of nivolumab. The receptors were sampled from a human donor with classical Hodgkin lymphoma. The CDR3 runs from the conserved cysteine through the conserved F or W. Each record gives: J gene, clone size, V gene, D gene, CDR3 DNA, CDR3 protein. A D gene is named only where the DNA matches it firmly. Some rows have no size entry. The others give once, few or many, or a class for an expanded clone.

j_call: TRBJ1-2
clone_size: -
v_call: TRBV9
d_call: -
cdr3_nt: TGTGCCAGCAGCGTAGCCGATGGCTACACCTTC
cdr3_aa: CASSVADGYTF

j_call: TRBJ1-5
clone_size: -
v_call: TRBV25-1
d_call: -
cdr3_nt: TGTGCCAGCAGTGGTGACACGAATCAGCCCCAGCATTTT
cdr3_aa: CASSGDTNQPQHF

j_call: TRBJ2-1
clone_size: few
v_call: TRBV19
d_call: -
cdr3_nt: TGTGCCAGTAACCCCTCAATTTACAATGAGCAGTTCTTC
cdr3_aa: CASNPSIYNEQFF

j_call: TRBJ1-1
clone_size: -
v_call: TRBV5-4
d_call: -
cdr3_nt: TGTGCCAGCAGCTTGGTCGTAGGCCTGAACACTGAAGCTTTCTTT
cdr3_aa: CASSLVVGLNTEAFF

j_call: TRBJ1-5
clone_size: -
v_call: TRBV15
d_call: -
cdr3_nt: TGTGCCACCAGCAAATCCAGGGGAACGGATAAGCCCCAGCATTTT
cdr3_aa: CATSKSRGTDKPQHF

j_call: TRBJ2-7
clone_size: once
v_call: TRBV18
d_call: -
cdr3_nt: TGTGCCAGCTCACCGGGGGGGCGGAGAAGCTCCTACGAGCAGTACTTC
cdr3_aa: CASSPGGRRSSYEQYF

j_call: TRBJ1-4
clone_size: -
v_call: TRBV27
d_call: -
cdr3_nt: TGTGCCAGCAGCCGAGGGGCCTGGGGAGAAAAACTGTTTTTT
cdr3_aa: CASSRGAWGEKLFF

j_call: TRBJ1-3
clone_size: -
v_call: TRBV4-1
d_call: -
cdr3_nt: TGCGCCAGCAGCCAAGATAAGTCGAACACCATATATTTT
cdr3_aa: CASSQDKSNTIYF

j_call: TRBJ2-1
clone_size: -
v_call: TRBV7-9
d_call: TRBD2
cdr3_nt: TGTGCCAGCAGCTCGATAGCGGGAGGGCTTGGTGAGCAGTTCTTC
cdr3_aa: CASSSIAGGLGEQFF

j_call: TRBJ2-1
clone_size: -
v_call: TRBV6-1
d_call: -
cdr3_nt: TGTGCCAGCAGGATCAGGGGGGTTCCCTACAATGAGCAGTTCTTC
cdr3_aa: CASRIRGVPYNEQFF

j_call: TRBJ2-1
clone_size: -
v_call: TRBV27
d_call: -
cdr3_nt: TGTGCCAGCAGTTTATTTAGCGGCTCCTACAATGAGCAGTTCTTC
cdr3_aa: CASSLFSGSYNEQFF

j_call: TRBJ1-5
clone_size: -
v_call: TRBV11-2
d_call: -
cdr3_nt: TGTGCCAGCAGTCCCGGGACCCCAAATCAGCCCCAGCATTTT
cdr3_aa: CASSPGTPNQPQHF

j_call: TRBJ1-5
clone_size: -
v_call: TRBV6-5
d_call: -
cdr3_nt: TGTGCCAGCAGGACTCAGGATCAGCCCCAGCATTTT
cdr3_aa: CASRTQDQPQHF

j_call: TRBJ2-1
clone_size: -
v_call: TRBV7-9
d_call: TRBD2
cdr3_nt: TGTGCCACCACCCATAGCGGGAGCTCCTACAATGAGCAGTTCTTC
cdr3_aa: CATTHSGSSYNEQFF

j_call: TRBJ1-1
clone_size: -
v_call: TRBV30
d_call: TRBD1
cdr3_nt: TGTGCCTGGCACACCGGGACAGCACACCCTGGGGCTTTCTTT
cdr3_aa: CAWHTGTAHPGAFF

j_call: TRBJ2-3
clone_size: -
v_call: TRBV15
d_call: TRBD2
cdr3_nt: TGTGCCACCAGCATCCAGGGACTAGCGCCAGATACGCAGTATTTT
cdr3_aa: CATSIQGLAPDTQYF

j_call: TRBJ1-6
clone_size: -
v_call: TRBV27
d_call: -
cdr3_nt: TGTGCCAGCAGTTTAAGGAATTCACCCCTCCACTTT
cdr3_aa: CASSLRNSPLHF

j_call: TRBJ2-7
clone_size: -
v_call: TRBV6-5
d_call: -
cdr3_nt: TGTGCCAGCAGTGACTGGCAGTACGAGCAGTACTTC
cdr3_aa: CASSDWQYEQYF

j_call: TRBJ2-5
clone_size: -
v_call: TRBV21-1
d_call: -
cdr3_nt: TGTGCCAGCAGCAAAGTTGCTAGCGGGGAAGAGACCCAGTACTTC
cdr3_aa: CASSKVASGEETQYF

j_call: TRBJ2-2
clone_size: -
v_call: TRBV6-6
d_call: -
cdr3_nt: TGTGCCAGCAGTCTCAATAGCGGGAACACCGGGGAGCTGTTTTTT
cdr3_aa: CASSLNSGNTGELFF

j_call: TRBJ2-1
clone_size: -
v_call: TRBV5-6
d_call: -
cdr3_nt: TGTGCCAGCAGCTTAATTGCGGGTAGGACTAATGAGCAGTTCTTC
cdr3_aa: CASSLIAGRTNEQFF

j_call: TRBJ1-1
clone_size: -
v_call: TRBV4-1
d_call: TRBD1
cdr3_nt: TGCGCCAGCAGTCCAAGACAGGGGCACACTGAAGCTTTCTTT
cdr3_aa: CASSPRQGHTEAFF

j_call: TRBJ1-5
clone_size: few
v_call: TRBV15
d_call: TRBD1
cdr3_nt: TGTGCCACCAGCGACAGGGGTCTTCCTAATCAGCCCCAGCATTTT
cdr3_aa: CATSDRGLPNQPQHF

j_call: TRBJ2-1
clone_size: once
v_call: TRBV6-6
d_call: -
cdr3_nt: TGTGCCAGCAGCCCTCCGTTGGCGGAGCAGTTCTTC
cdr3_aa: CASSPPLAEQFF

j_call: TRBJ2-5
clone_size: -
v_call: TRBV27
d_call: TRBD1
cdr3_nt: TGTGCCAGCAGTCTGGGACAGGGGGTTGCGACCCAGTACTTC
cdr3_aa: CASSLGQGVATQYF

j_call: TRBJ1-5
clone_size: -
v_call: TRBV10-3
d_call: -
cdr3_nt: TGTGCCATCAGTGAGACCGACAGTCTAAATCAGCCCCAGCATTTT
cdr3_aa: CAISETDSLNQPQHF

j_call: TRBJ2-7
clone_size: -
v_call: TRBV7-9
d_call: -
cdr3_nt: TGTGCCAGCAGCTTAGCTCCGGCCTACGAGCAGTACTTC
cdr3_aa: CASSLAPAYEQYF

j_call: TRBJ2-2
clone_size: -
v_call: TRBV9
d_call: TRBD2
cdr3_nt: TGTGCCAGCAGTCGGCTAGCGGGAGTTTATGCCGGGGAGCTGTTTTTT
cdr3_aa: CASSRLAGVYAGELFF

j_call: TRBJ2-2
clone_size: few
v_call: TRBV5-1
d_call: TRBD1
cdr3_nt: TGCGCCAGCAGCTTGCGAAAAACAGGGGGCAACACCGGGGAGCTGTTTTTT
cdr3_aa: CASSLRKTGGNTGELFF

j_call: TRBJ2-1
clone_size: -
v_call: TRBV18
d_call: -
cdr3_nt: TGTGCCAGCTCACCAGTGACTAGGGGTTACAATGAGCAGTTCTTC
cdr3_aa: CASSPVTRGYNEQFF

j_call: TRBJ2-7
clone_size: -
v_call: TRBV5-1
d_call: -
cdr3_nt: TGCGCCAGCAGCTTGGCCGGGATTAACGAGCAGTACTTC
cdr3_aa: CASSLAGINEQYF

j_call: TRBJ2-2
clone_size: -
v_call: TRBV7-6
d_call: -
cdr3_nt: TGTGCCAGCAGCCGTCACTCGGGGGACCGGTACACCGGGGAGCTGTTTTTT
cdr3_aa: CASSRHSGDRYTGELFF

j_call: TRBJ1-1
clone_size: -
v_call: TRBV5-4
d_call: TRBD1
cdr3_nt: TGTGCCAGCAGCTTCCCCGGACAGGGTGGAACTGAAGCTTTCTTT
cdr3_aa: CASSFPGQGGTEAFF

j_call: TRBJ1-2
clone_size: -
v_call: TRBV28
d_call: -
cdr3_nt: TGTGCCAGCAGTTTAATGGTGCCCTATGGCTACACCTTC
cdr3_aa: CASSLMVPYGYTF

j_call: TRBJ2-7
clone_size: -
v_call: TRBV5-4
d_call: -
cdr3_nt: TGTGCCAGCACCCGAGTCCCCCTCGTAGGACCCTCCTACGAGCAGTACTTC
cdr3_aa: CASTRVPLVGPSYEQYF

j_call: TRBJ2-3
clone_size: few
v_call: TRBV2
d_call: TRBD2
cdr3_nt: TGTGCCAGCAGTCGGGGACTAGCGGGAGGGGGAGATACGCAGTATTTT
cdr3_aa: CASSRGLAGGGDTQYF

j_call: TRBJ1-2
clone_size: -
v_call: TRBV9
d_call: TRBD1
cdr3_nt: TGTGCCAGCAGCCCTCAGGGGGAGTGGGGCTACACCTTC
cdr3_aa: CASSPQGEWGYTF

j_call: TRBJ1-5
clone_size: -
v_call: TRBV9
d_call: TRBD1
cdr3_nt: TGTGCCAGCAGCGTTGGGACAGGGAATCAGCCCCAGCATTTT
cdr3_aa: CASSVGTGNQPQHF

j_call: TRBJ2-1
clone_size: -
v_call: TRBV21-1
d_call: -
cdr3_nt: TGTGCCAGCAGAGGGTCCCCCGGGACTACCGTCAATGAGCAGTTCTTC
cdr3_aa: CASRGSPGTTVNEQFF

j_call: TRBJ2-5
clone_size: -
v_call: TRBV28
d_call: TRBD2
cdr3_nt: TGTGCCAGCAGTTTAATAGCGGGATCAGAGACCCAGTACTTC
cdr3_aa: CASSLIAGSETQYF

j_call: TRBJ2-3
clone_size: -
v_call: TRBV7-8
d_call: -
cdr3_nt: TGTGCCAGCAGCCCCCCGGGCGGGAATACGCAGTATTTT
cdr3_aa: CASSPPGGNTQYF

j_call: TRBJ1-3
clone_size: -
v_call: TRBV7-9
d_call: -
cdr3_nt: TGTGCCAGCAGCTTAGCGCTTGGGGACTCTGGAAACACCATATATTTT
cdr3_aa: CASSLALGDSGNTIYF

j_call: TRBJ1-1
clone_size: -
v_call: TRBV29-1
d_call: -
cdr3_nt: TGCAGCGTTGAAGAGCAACAGAACACTGAAGCTTTCTTT
cdr3_aa: CSVEEQQNTEAFF

j_call: TRBJ2-1
clone_size: -
v_call: TRBV9
d_call: TRBD2
cdr3_nt: TGTGCCAGCAGCGTTCGCCTAGCGGGAGGGGGAGGGTACAATGAGCAGTTCTTC
cdr3_aa: CASSVRLAGGGGYNEQFF

j_call: TRBJ1-3
clone_size: -
v_call: TRBV2
d_call: TRBD1
cdr3_nt: TGTGCCAGCACGGAGGGACAGCCGGACACCATATATTTT
cdr3_aa: CASTEGQPDTIYF

j_call: TRBJ2-7
clone_size: -
v_call: TRBV5-4
d_call: TRBD2
cdr3_nt: TGTGCCAGCAGCGTGGGGGGACTAGCGGGAGTTCACGAGCAGTACTTC
cdr3_aa: CASSVGGLAGVHEQYF

j_call: TRBJ2-7
clone_size: -
v_call: TRBV5-1
d_call: -
cdr3_nt: TGCGCCAGCAGTTATTGGACGGGGACTGAGTACGAGCAGTACTTC
cdr3_aa: CASSYWTGTEYEQYF

j_call: TRBJ1-1
clone_size: -
v_call: TRBV5-1
d_call: -
cdr3_nt: TGCGCCAGCAGCTCTACAGGGAGGAACACTGAAGCTTTCTTT
cdr3_aa: CASSSTGRNTEAFF

j_call: TRBJ2-1
clone_size: -
v_call: TRBV28
d_call: -
cdr3_nt: TGTGCCAGCTGGTTCGGGGGCGGGAGAGCGAACAATGAGCAGTTCTTC
cdr3_aa: CASWFGGGRANNEQFF

j_call: TRBJ2-7
clone_size: -
v_call: TRBV27
d_call: -
cdr3_nt: TGTGCCAGCAGTTCCGGTGGGGGGCCTCTCGACGAGCAGTACTTC
cdr3_aa: CASSSGGGPLDEQYF

j_call: TRBJ2-1
clone_size: -
v_call: TRBV2
d_call: TRBD2
cdr3_nt: TGTGCCAGCAGTCGGGGCGGGAGACGGTACAATGAGCAGTTCTTC
cdr3_aa: CASSRGGRRYNEQFF

j_call: TRBJ2-7
clone_size: -
v_call: TRBV19
d_call: TRBD2
cdr3_nt: TGTGCCAGCAATAGCGGGACACCCTACGAGCAGTACTTC
cdr3_aa: CASNSGTPYEQYF

j_call: TRBJ1-4
clone_size: -
v_call: TRBV2
d_call: -
cdr3_nt: TGTGCCAGCAGTTCCTCGGGGGGGAGTGAAAAACTGTTTTTT
cdr3_aa: CASSSSGGSEKLFF

j_call: TRBJ1-2
clone_size: -
v_call: TRBV4-1
d_call: -
cdr3_nt: TGCGCCAGCAGCCGGGAGGGGGAGGGCTACACCTTC
cdr3_aa: CASSREGEGYTF

j_call: TRBJ2-3
clone_size: -
v_call: TRBV6-5
d_call: TRBD1
cdr3_nt: TGTGCCACCACACAGGGGGCAGATACGCAGTATTTT
cdr3_aa: CATTQGADTQYF

j_call: TRBJ2-4
clone_size: -
v_call: TRBV11-2
d_call: -
cdr3_nt: TGTGCCAGCAGCTTAGATTATCAACAACTAGCCAAAAACATTCAGTACTTC
cdr3_aa: CASSLDYQQLAKNIQYF

j_call: TRBJ2-7
clone_size: -
v_call: TRBV18
d_call: TRBD2
cdr3_nt: TGTGCCAGCTCACCCCCTAGCGGGAGTGCGGTCGAGCAGTACTTC
cdr3_aa: CASSPPSGSAVEQYF

j_call: TRBJ2-5
clone_size: once
v_call: TRBV30
d_call: TRBD2
cdr3_nt: TGTGCCTGGAGGACGGGACTAGGGGTAGAGACCCAGTACTTC
cdr3_aa: CAWRTGLGVETQYF